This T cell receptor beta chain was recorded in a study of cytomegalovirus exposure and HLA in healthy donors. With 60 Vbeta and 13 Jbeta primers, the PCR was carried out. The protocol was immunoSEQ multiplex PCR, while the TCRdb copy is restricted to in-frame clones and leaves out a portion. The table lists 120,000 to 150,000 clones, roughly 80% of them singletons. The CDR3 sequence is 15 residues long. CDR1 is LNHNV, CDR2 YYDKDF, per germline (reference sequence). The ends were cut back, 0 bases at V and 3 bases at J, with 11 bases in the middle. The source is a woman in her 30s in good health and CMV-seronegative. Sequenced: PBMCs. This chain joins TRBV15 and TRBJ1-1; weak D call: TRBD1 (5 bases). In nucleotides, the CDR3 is TGTGCCACCAGCAGAGATTTTGGGGGGTACACTGAAGCTTTCTTT. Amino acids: CATSRDFGGYTEAFF.